This is a list of T cell receptor beta chains from one sample in a study of PD-L1 blockade in urothelial cancer. Produced via immunoSEQ multiplex PCR; TCRdb's table is partial and in-frame only. Among 20,000 to 25,000 clones, 84% were seen once, and the ten largest hold around 9.6%. The input for sequencing was PBMCs, taken around atezolizumab (anti-PD-L1) treatment. These receptors were collected from a man between 65 and 85 years old with urothelial cancer. CDR3s include the opening cysteine and the closing phenylalanine or tryptophan. D genes are given only for firm matches. Some rows mark clone size as missing; the rest say once, few, many or name a class of expanded clone.

v_call,clone_size,d_call,j_call,cdr3_aa,cdr3_nt
TRBV27,-,TRBD2,TRBJ2-7,CASSVRLAGSYEQYF,TGTGCCAGCAGTGTGCGACTAGCAGGGTCCTACGAGCAGTACTTC
TRBV19,-,-,TRBJ1-5,CASGVRGQGQPQHF,TGTGCCAGTGGCGTCCGGGGCCAGGGGCAGCCCCAGCATTTT
TRBV30,few,-,TRBJ1-1,CAFIGTLNTEAFF,TGTGCCTTTATAGGGACTTTGAACACTGAAGCTTTCTTT
TRBV7-9,-,-,TRBJ2-4,CASSLWGDGIQYF,TGTGCCAGCAGCTTATGGGGGGATGGCATTCAGTACTTC
TRBV11-1,-,TRBD2,TRBJ2-1,CASSFYAGGSYNEQFF,TGTGCCAGCAGCTTCTATGCGGGAGGCTCCTACAATGAGCAGTTCTTC
TRBV7-2,-,TRBD1,TRBJ1-1,CASSHHRGQGDTEAFF,TGTGCCAGCAGCCATCACCGGGGACAGGGGGACACTGAAGCTTTCTTT
TRBV6-6,-,TRBD1,TRBJ2-2,CASNLHQGAGTGELFF,TGTGCCAGCAATTTACACCAGGGGGCGGGCACCGGGGAGCTGTTTTTT
TRBV5-1,few,TRBD1,TRBJ2-5,CASSLTGGEETQYF,TGCGCCAGCAGCTTGACAGGGGGCGAAGAGACCCAGTACTTC
TRBV5-1,-,TRBD1,TRBJ1-3,CASSRGQSGNTIYF,TGCGCCAGCAGCCGGGGACAGTCTGGAAACACCATATATTTT
TRBV18,-,TRBD1,TRBJ1-1,CASSPPGVTGGVRTEAFF,TGTGCCAGCTCACCACCCGGGGTTACAGGGGGAGTTAGAACTGAAGCTTTCTTT
TRBV11-2,-,-,TRBJ2-2,CASSYNRVSGELFF,TGTGCCAGCAGCTATAACAGGGTTTCCGGGGAGCTGTTTTTT
TRBV2,few,TRBD2,TRBJ2-2,CASSVTRSGGNTGELFF,TGTGCCAGCAGTGTGACTCGAAGCGGGGGTAACACCGGGGAGCTGTTTTTT
TRBV2,-,-,TRBJ1-2,CASSSDTANYGYTF,TGTGCCAGCAGTTCGGACACAGCTAACTATGGCTACACCTTC
TRBV19,-,-,TRBJ2-7,CASSRTGLLSYEQYF,TGTGCCAGTAGCAGAACGGGACTCTTAAGCTACGAGCAGTACTTC
TRBV15,-,-,TRBJ2-2,CATSRLAYTGELFF,TGTGCCACCAGCAGACTAGCGTACACCGGGGAGCTGTTTTTT
TRBV12-5,-,TRBD2,TRBJ2-1,CASGLAGEEQFF,TGTGCTAGTGGGTTAGCGGGAGAAGAGCAGTTCTTC
TRBV2,-,TRBD1,TRBJ1-2,CASSTGTGGNGYTF,TGTGCCAGCAGCACCGGAACAGGGGGCAACGGCTACACCTTC
TRBV11-3,-,TRBD2,TRBJ2-1,CASSPGLAGGPGSAYNEQFF,TGTGCCAGCAGCCCAGGACTAGCGGGAGGGCCGGGGTCTGCCTACAATGAGCAGTTCTTC
TRBV19,-,-,TRBJ2-7,CASSPQLDRSSYEQYF,TGTGCCAGTTCCCCCCAACTAGACCGTAGCTCCTACGAGCAGTACTTC
TRBV2,-,-,TRBJ1-4,CASSERGNAREKLFF,TGTGCCAGCAGTGAAAGGGGGAATGCGAGAGAAAAACTGTTTTTT
TRBV7-2,-,TRBD2,TRBJ2-3,CASSSTSGSETDTQYF,TGTGCCAGCAGCTCGACTAGCGGGAGTGAAACAGATACGCAGTATTTT
TRBV5-6,-,TRBD1,TRBJ2-7,CASTWDRGREQYF,TGTGCCAGCACCTGGGACAGGGGGCGCGAGCAGTACTTC
TRBV7-9,-,-,TRBJ2-7,CASSFTSSYEQYF,TGTGCCAGCAGCTTTACAAGCTCCTACGAGCAGTACTTC
TRBV5-1,-,-,TRBJ2-1,CASSLNVDEQFF,TGCGCCAGCAGCTTGAATGTCGATGAGCAGTTCTTC
TRBV30,-,-,TRBJ2-7,CAWSRTLERLFPSEQYF,TGTGCCTGGAGCCGAACCCTCGAGCGACTATTCCCTTCCGAGCAGTACTTC
TRBV5-1,once,TRBD2,TRBJ2-1,CASSLVGTSGGYNEQFF,TGCGCCAGCAGCTTGGTTGGGACTAGCGGGGGCTACAATGAGCAGTTCTTC
TRBV11-2,-,TRBD1,TRBJ2-7,CASSRDRAIDEQYF,TGTGCCAGCAGCCGGGACAGGGCAATCGACGAGCAGTACTTC
TRBV27,-,-,TRBJ2-3,CASRPWGTDADTQYF,TGTGCCAGCAGACCGTGGGGGACTGACGCAGATACGCAGTATTTT
TRBV28,few,TRBD2,TRBJ2-1,CASSLARLAGAYNEQFF,TGTGCCAGCAGTTTAGCCCGACTAGCGGGAGCTTACAATGAGCAGTTCTTC
TRBV5-4,-,TRBD1,TRBJ1-4,CASSFGPGQGGEKLFF,TGTGCCAGCAGCTTCGGACCGGGACAGGGAGGTGAAAAACTGTTTTTT
TRBV27,once,TRBD2,TRBJ2-3,CASTRRTSGVDTQYF,TGTGCCAGCACCCGAAGGACTAGCGGAGTAGATACGCAGTATTTT